This T cell receptor (beta chain) is drawn from a study of metastatic and nonmetastatic thyroid tumors (dated by TCRdb to 2018 to 2021). About the study as a whole: Repertoires were compared across peripheral blood and tumor or nodule tissue samples from malignant and benign thyroid patients.

What the authors observed across the whole study: In both blood and tumor samples, TCR beta diversity was reported to be significantly higher in malignant tumors than in benign nodules.

Before undergoing thyroid surgery, none of the patients had been given any kind of treatment. Using T-cell receptor beta sequencing, the researchers looked back retrospectively at clinical samples from patients, gathered between about 2011 and 2018. The library was produced with PCR. TCRdb shows the sequencer as Illumina HiSeq 4000. High-throughput sequencing was used to profile the CDR3 region of the TCR beta-chain in every patient. From the authors' description of their analysis: Drawing on CDR3 differences between clinicopathological groups, the researchers built a classifier meant to tell apart patients with distant-metastatic papillary thyroid cancer. To measure repertoire diversity the researchers used the Shannon index, while the Morisita-Horn index served to gauge how similar the tumor and blood repertoires were. Clones were called with MiXCR by TCRdb after fastp trimmed the public reads at Q25, and only in-frame beta chains were retained. TCRdb's processing, not the authors', yielded these V and J calls. The sample has about 48,000 clones on record, roughly a fifth of them singletons. The ten largest clonotypes hold 3.5% to 4% of the sample.

This clone occurred many times. Its antigen specificity is not known. No base qualities exist here, and no much larger clone lies one base off it. After removal of 2 bases from V and 6 bases from J, the junction retains 10 bases not matched to a gene. The germline V gene yields MDHEN for CDR1 and SYDVKM for CDR2. The CDR3 covers 16 residues, taking in both the cysteine and the phenylalanine. The CDR3 DNA has 48 bases and is translated from base 1. The sample consisted of blood. The clonotype comes from a male donor with papillary thyroid cancer or a benign thyroid nodule (not recorded which). Some clones in this sample may be carry-over from other donors' samples. The chain links TRBV28 with TRBJ1-5, with TRBD1 identical over 7 junction bases. The bases read TGTGCCAGCAGTTTAAAGGGGACAGTGAGTACTCAGCCCCAGCATTTT. This is translated as CASSLKGTVSTQPQHF.